This T cell receptor beta chain was sequenced in a study (dated by TCRdb to between 2015 and 2017). Context from the whole study: The study set out to test whether tumor-infiltrating Tregs in breast cancer get recruited from blood Tregs or are instead converted in situ from other CD4+ T cell subsets. Study-wide conclusions, independent of this receptor: Rather than covering whole repertoires, validation in the larger cohort was restricted to a single TCR beta V-J rearrangement. The TCR gene usage of tumor memory CD4+ T cells clustered together with blood and lymph node memory CD4+ cells and with lymph node naive CD4+ cells. The TCR alpha and beta sequences of tumor-infiltrating Tregs showed the greatest overlap with tumor naive CD4+ T cells, followed by blood naive CD4+ T cells.

The germline V gene (reference sequence) yields PRHDT for CDR1 and FYEKMQ for CDR2. The CDR3, from cysteine to phenylalanine, totals 15 residues. This entry keeps only the CDR3 DNA: 45 bases, framed from base 1. V and J are trimmed by 0 bases and 7 bases, and the gene matches miss 5 bases of the junction. This clonotype appeared a few times. Its antigen has not been determined. No quality values exist for individual bases; no much larger clone is one base distant. Full-length TCR variable regions were amplified by 5' RACE PCR with constant-region reverse primers, and semi-nested PCR with Nested Universal Primer A was subsequently performed. The ReliaPrep RNA Cell Miniprep System was used to extract total RNA, which was then reverse transcribed into 5'RACE-ready cDNA with the SMARTer RACE 5'/3' Kit. Full-length TCR alpha and beta libraries were barcoded with multiplex adaptors and sequenced on an Illumina MiSeq. The original methods were these. For each of nine subset-tissue groups, sequencing data from the five patients were combined, and the groups were compared by unsupervised clustering of TCR gene usage. The Morisita-Horn index was used to calculate repertoire similarity, with shared sequences weighted according to their contribution to each repertoire. Using fastp trimming at Q25 and MiXCR clonotype assembly, TCRdb reanalyzed the public sequencing data and kept in-frame beta chains. Every CDR3 protein is listed once, alongside the most common genes and DNA of its rows. The V and J calls reflect TCRdb's pipeline rather than the authors' work. The sample profile shows 20,000 to 25,000 distinct CDR3 sequences; more than 25% of them were found once. Of the sample, around 2.3% is held by the ten largest clones.

The Miltenyi Naive CD4+ T Cell Isolation kit was used to purify naive CD4+ T cells, and CD25 microbeads were used to remove Tregs. Tregs, naive and memory CD4+ T cells from tumor, blood and ipsilateral draining lymph nodes of roughly 5 breast cancer patients underwent full-length TCR alpha and beta sequencing. Tumor tissue and lymph nodes from ipsilateral axillary dissection were perfused with PBS, minced and digested with collagenase I and hyaluronidase. Sorted cell populations were confirmed by FACS to exceed 90% purity. The chain couples TRBV13 to TRBJ2-1; a stretch of 8 junction bases matches TRBD2. The source is a female donor with breast cancer. The sequenced sample consisted of tumor-infiltrating naive CD4+ T cells sorted from the breast tumor. Sample cell subset or site, as interpreted from the label and publication: naive CD4+ T cells, CD4+CD45RA+CD25-. The DNA sequence reads TGTGCCAGCAGCTTAGGCGCGGGACTAGGTAATGAGCAGTTCTTC. This is translated as CASSLGAGLGNEQFF.